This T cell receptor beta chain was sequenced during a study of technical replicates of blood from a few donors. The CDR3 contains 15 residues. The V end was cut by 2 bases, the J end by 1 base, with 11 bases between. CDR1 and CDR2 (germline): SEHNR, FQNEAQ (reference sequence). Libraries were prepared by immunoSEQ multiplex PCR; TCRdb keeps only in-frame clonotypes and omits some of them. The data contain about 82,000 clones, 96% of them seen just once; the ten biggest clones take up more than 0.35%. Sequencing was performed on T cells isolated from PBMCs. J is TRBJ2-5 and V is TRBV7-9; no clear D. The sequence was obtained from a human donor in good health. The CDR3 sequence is CASSLSRQSQETQYF. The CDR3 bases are TGTGCCAGCAGCTTATCACGTCAGTCCCAAGAGACCCAGTACTTC.